This record concerns one T cell receptor beta chain sequence. Per the germline V gene, CDR1 is MNHEY and CDR2 is SMNVEV (reference sequence). The germline V and J ends were trimmed by 0 bases and 1 base, with 13 bases remaining between them. There are 16 residues in the CDR3. This record comes from a study of T cell changes during pregnancy in multiple sclerosis. The assay was immunoSEQ multiplex PCR, and TCRdb's table has in-frame clones only and misses some. The sample has fewer than 50,000 clones, approximately 94% seen once; the top ten hold about 5.5%. The chain is built from TRBV27 and TRBJ2-7; perhaps TRBD1 as D (5 bases). The sample here was CD8+ T cells from peripheral blood mononuclear cells, taken before pregnancy. The clonotype comes from a female donor with multiple sclerosis, enrolled in a pregnancy study. In DNA form, the CDR3 reads TGTGCCAGCAGTTTATCTGGGGCAGCGATTTCCTACGAGCAGTACTTC. Its translation is CASSLSGAAISYEQYF.